The 19 T cell receptor beta chains in this list originate from one sample, sequenced in a study of graft-versus-host responses after intestinal transplantation. These TCRs' antigens remain unknown. Clones were read by immunoSEQ multiplex PCR, and TCRdb kept only the in-frame ones, dropping some. The table has approximately 110,000 clones, roughly nine tenths seen once. The source was unstimulated CD4+ T cells sorted from spleen or lymph node cells, collected before transplant. Source of these receptors: a human donor who was the organ donor for an intestinal transplant.

This clone has just a few counts. This chain links TRBV2 with TRBJ1-1; 8 bases agree with TRBD1. V dropped 11 bases and J dropped 1; count of bases not matched to a gene: 3. The V gene's germline CDR1 is SNHLY and CDR2 FYNNEI. CDR3 length equals 12 residues. This CDR3 is CAGGQGNTEAFF. CDR3 DNA: TGTGCCGGAGGACAGGGGAACACTGAAGCTTTCTTT.

This clone was observed a few times. This sequence joins TRBV4-1 and TRBJ1-3, with 7 bases fitting TRBD1. Germline-derived CDR1 and CDR2 are MGHRA and YSYEKL. The trim removed 1 base at V and 3 bases at J, leaving 3 bases unmatched. The CDR3 length is 15 residues. CDR3 sequence reads: CASSQGDRDGNTIYF. The CDR3 nucleotides are TGCGCCAGCAGCCAAGGGGACAGAGATGGAAACACCATATATTTT.

The chain links TRBV7-9 to TRBJ1-2; 9 bases map to TRBD1. V lost 5 bases to trimming and J lost 4 bases; unmatched junction nucleotides: 8. The CDR3 extends over 15 amino acids. Germline values: CDR1 SEHNR, CDR2 FQNEAQ (reference sequence). CDR3 sequence (DNA): TGTGCCAGCAGCCGAGAAATGGACAGGGGCTATGGCTACACCTTC. As protein: CASSREMDRGYGYTF.

This rearrangement joins TRBV11-2 to TRBJ2-1; perhaps TRBD2 as D (6 bases). Germline values: CDR1 SGHAT, CDR2 FQNNGV. V lost 2 bases and J 4 bases, leaving 12 bases between the germline ends. The CDR3 has 15 residues. Here the CDR3 DNA reads TGTGCCAGCAGCTTACTGAGGGCGGGGTACAATGAGCAGTTCTTC. Translating gives CASSLLRAGYNEQFF.

The chain is built from TRBV11-3 and TRBJ2-3, with D possibly matching TRBD2 (5 bases). In germline, CDR1 is SGHNT, CDR2 YENEEA. V was pared by 4 bases and J by 2 bases, with 13 bases between. The CDR3 spans 15 residues. CDR3 DNA sequence: TGTGCCAGCAGCTCCGGACGGACTGTCACAGATACGCAGTATTTT. It encodes CASSSGRTVTDTQYF.

This chain links TRBV4-3 with TRBJ1-2, with 10 bases that match TRBD1. Per the germline V gene, CDR1 is LGHNA and CDR2 is YSLEER. The junction had 10 bases not matched to a gene; V was cut back by 1 base and J by 8 bases. The CDR3 is made up of 16 amino acids. This CDR3 reads CASSQGRDRGSGGYTF. Written as DNA, the CDR3 is TGCGCCAGCAGCCAAGGACGGGACAGGGGATCCGGCGGCTACACCTTC.

V usage is TRBV21-1 and J usage is TRBJ1-2; the table's D gene call, TRBD1, was not cross checked with the DNA. TRBV21-1 is classified as a pseudogene. The length of the CDR3 is 14 residues. CDR3: CASSKVGQGYGYTF. The CDR3 DNA is TGTGCCAGCAGCAAAGTAGGACAGGGCTATGGCTACACCTTC.

V gene TRBV19 combines with J gene TRBJ2-2, with unresolved D. The CDR3 loop spans 14 amino acids. Looked up from germline, CDR1 is LNHDA and CDR2 is SQIVND (reference sequence). The V end lost 3 bases, the J end lost 4 bases, and 9 bases lay between the germline ends. The CDR3 here is CASSINRITGELFF. The CDR3 DNA sequence: TGTGCCAGTAGTATTAACAGAATCACCGGGGAGCTGTTTTTT.

The chain is built from TRBV19 and TRBJ2-7, with TRBD1 matching over 8 bases. Trimming took 4 bases from V and 6 from J; bases not matched to a gene: 2. Germline CDR1 LNHDA, CDR2 SQIVND (reference sequence). The CDR3 length is 12 residues. CDR3 DNA: TGTGCCAGTAGTACCGGGACAGGCGAGCAGTACTTC. Amino acids: CASSTGTGEQYF.

The chain carries TRBV7-9 and TRBJ2-1; perhaps TRBD2 as D (6 bases). The germline gives CDR1 SEHNR, CDR2 FQNEAQ (reference sequence). The length of the CDR3 is 14 residues. Trimming cost V 0 bases and J 7 bases, with 10 bases left between them. CDR3 sequence reads: CASSLAGSSNEQFF. The CDR3 DNA reads TGTGCCAGCAGCTTAGCCGGGAGCTCGAATGAGCAGTTCTTC.

This clone has a single count. This chain links TRBV5-4 with TRBJ2-7; 7 bases agree with TRBD1. The CDR3 has 17 residues. The V and J ends lost 3 bases and 6 bases, in that order; junction bases with no gene match: 18. Germline values: CDR1 SGHNT, CDR2 YYREEE (reference sequence). The CDR3 bases are TGTGCCAGCAGCTCCAAAAGAATGACAGGGTCTCCCTTCGAGCAGTACTTC. This gives the protein CASSSKRMTGSPFEQYF. Full variable domain (remainder filled in from reference TRBV5-4 and TRBJ2-7): ETGVTQSPTHLIKTRGQQVTLRCSSQSGHNTVSWYQQALGQGPQFIFQYYREEENGRGNFPPRFSGLQFPNYSSELNVNALELDDSALYLCASSSKRMTGSPFEQYFGPGTRLTVT.

V is TRBV5-1 and J is TRBJ2-3; TRBD2 matches 9 bases. The CDR3 consists of 18 residues. Germline V gene data show CDR1 as SGHRS and CDR2 as YFSETQ. V gave up 4 bases and J gave up 0 bases; unmatched junction bases: 12. CDR3 nucleotides: TGCGCCAGCAGCGGATTAGCGGGAGAGATGTTTAGCACAGATACGCAGTATTTT. It specifies CASSGLAGEMFSTDTQYF. The whole variable domain, filled in from reference TRBV5-1 and TRBJ2-3, reads KAGVTQTPRYLIKTRGQQVTLSCSPISGHRSVSWYQQTPGQGLQFLFEYFSETQRNKGNFPGRFSGRQFSNSRSEMNVSTLELGDSALYLCASSGLAGEMFSTDTQYFGPGTRLTVL.

The V gene is TRBV10-3, the J gene TRBJ1-2; unclear D gene. The CDR3 is 12 residues long. V was clipped by 4 bases and J by 0 bases, with 3 bases between them. Germline V gene lookup returns CDR1 ENHRY and CDR2 SYGVKD. The CDR3 DNA is TGTGCCATCAGTGGACCTAACTATGGCTACACCTTC. Residues: CAISGPNYGYTF.

This clone was detected only a few times. V gene TRBV19 combines with J gene TRBJ2-7, with TRBD2 identical over 8 bases. CDR3 size: 13 residues. V lost 9 bases to trimming and J lost 0 bases; unmatched junction nucleotides: 4. CDR1 is LNHDA, CDR2 SQIVND, per germline (reference sequence). CDR3 protein: CARSSGSSYEQYF. Written as DNA, the CDR3 is TGTGCCAGGTCGAGCGGGAGCTCCTACGAGCAGTACTTC.

V gene TRBV5-8 combines with J gene TRBJ1-4; D is ambiguous. CDR1 and CDR2 (germline): SGHTS, YDEGEE. Trimming stripped 7 bases from V and 7 bases from J, with 17 bases between. The CDR3 runs to 14 residues. CDR3 nucleotides: TGTGCCAGCGTTGGGTGGCGGCCTGGTGAAAAACTGTTTTTT. Its translation is CASVGWRPGEKLFF.

The chain recombines TRBV5-1 with TRBJ2-1, with D possibly being TRBD2 (6 bases). The V gene lost 0 bases and the J gene lost 7 bases, with 14 bases spanning the gap. Germline V gene lookup returns CDR1 SGHRS and CDR2 YFSETQ. The CDR3 length is 15 residues. This CDR3 is CASSLGSGGWNEQFF. The CDR3 DNA follows: TGCGCCAGCAGCTTGGGTAGCGGAGGCTGGAATGAGCAGTTCTTC.

This clone was recorded only once. The J gene is TRBJ2-7, the V gene TRBV18; 10 bases agree with TRBD1. Germline V gene sequence: CDR1 KGHSH, CDR2 LQKENI. The CDR3 is made up of 15 amino acids. With 2 bases clipped from V and 5 bases from J, the junction kept 6 bases outside the gene matches. CDR3 residues: CASSPMRQGANEQYF. The DNA of the CDR3 is TGTGCCAGCTCACCAATGAGACAGGGGGCCAACGAGCAGTACTTC.

The sample holds one count of this clone. The chain links TRBV5-6 to TRBJ2-1; the D gene could be TRBD1 or TRBD2 (6 bases each). Germline V lookup: CDR1 SGHDT, CDR2 YYEEEE. Trimming shortened V by 5 bases and J by 10 bases, and 16 bases separated the two germline ends. This CDR3 contains 13 residues. CDR3 protein: CASSWDLQGEQFF. The CDR3, as DNA: TGTGCCAGCAGTTGGGACTTGCAGGGGGAGCAGTTCTTC.

This clone was found once. This chain links TRBV6-1 with TRBJ2-5; TRBD1 might be the D (6 bases). V was cut by 6 bases and J by 6 bases, with 20 bases left in between. Germline V gives CDR1 MNHNS, CDR2 SASEGT. The CDR3 contains 15 residues. CDR3 residues: CASSPGQKKLKTQYF. The CDR3 coding sequence is TGTGCCAGCAGCCCGGGACAAAAAAAATTGAAGACCCAGTACTTC.